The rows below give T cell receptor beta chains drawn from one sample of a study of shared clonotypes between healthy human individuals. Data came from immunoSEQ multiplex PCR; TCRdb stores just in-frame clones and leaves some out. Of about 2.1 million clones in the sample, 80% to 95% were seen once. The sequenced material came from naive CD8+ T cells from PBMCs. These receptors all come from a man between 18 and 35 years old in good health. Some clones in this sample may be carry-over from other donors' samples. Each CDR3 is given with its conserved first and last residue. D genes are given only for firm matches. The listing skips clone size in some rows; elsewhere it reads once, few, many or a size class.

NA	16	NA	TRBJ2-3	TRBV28	TGTGCCAGCGGGTCGTACCGGGACACCTACACAGATACGCAGTATTTT	CASGSYRDTYTDTQYF
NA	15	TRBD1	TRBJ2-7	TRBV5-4	TGTGCCAGCAGCTACCAAAGACAGGGGGCGAACGAGCAGTACTTC	CASSYQRQGANEQYF
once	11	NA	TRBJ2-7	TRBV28	TGTGCCACCCGGAACTCCTACGAGCAGTACTTC	CATRNSYEQYF
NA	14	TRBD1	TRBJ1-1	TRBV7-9	TGTGCCAGCAGACCCGGGACAGGGTCCACTGAAGCTTTCTTT	CASRPGTGSTEAFF
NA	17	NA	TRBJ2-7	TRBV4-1	TGCGCCAGCAGCCAAGATGCGGAGACTGGGAGCTCCTACGAGCAGTACTTC	CASSQDAETGSSYEQYF
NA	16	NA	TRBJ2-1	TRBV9	TGTGCCAGCAGCGCGAATCAGGGTCCCTCATACAATGAGCAGTTCTTC	CASSANQGPSYNEQFF
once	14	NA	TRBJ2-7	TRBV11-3	TGTGCCAGCAGTCCCCCCAACCAGAAGGAGGAGCAGTACTTC	CASSPPNQKEEQYF
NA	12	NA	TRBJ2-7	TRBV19	TGTGCCACCGGACACGAGACCCACGAGCAGTACTTC	CATGHETHEQYF
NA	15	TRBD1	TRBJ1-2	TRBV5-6	TGTGCCAGCAGCTTGGCTAAGGACAGGACCTATGGCTACACCTTC	CASSLAKDRTYGYTF
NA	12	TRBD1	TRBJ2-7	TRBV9	TGTGCCAGCAGGGGCAGGGGGCACGAGCAGTACTTC	CASRGRGHEQYF
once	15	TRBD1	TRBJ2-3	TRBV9	TGTGCCAGCAGAGCCGGGACAGGGGGGCCAGATACGCAGTATTTT	CASRAGTGGPDTQYF
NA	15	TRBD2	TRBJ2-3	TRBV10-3	TGTGCCATCAGTGAGGGACTAGCTCGCACAGATACGCAGTATTTT	CAISEGLARTDTQYF
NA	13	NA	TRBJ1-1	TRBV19	TGTGCCAGTAGCTCGACAGGGAACACTGAAGCTTTCTTT	CASSSTGNTEAFF
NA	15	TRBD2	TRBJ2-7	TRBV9	TGTGCCAGCAGCGCTCTAGCGGGGCCCACCTACGAGCAGTACTTC	CASSALAGPTYEQYF
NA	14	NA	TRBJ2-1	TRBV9	TGTGCCAGCAGCCCCTGGACCAGCTCCCCCGAGCAGTTCTTC	CASSPWTSSPEQFF
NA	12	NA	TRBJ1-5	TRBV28	TGTGCCACCCGTCGGAGTATCAAGCCCCAGCATTTT	CATRRSIKPQHF